This T cell receptor (beta chain) originates from a study of early T cells in non-severe SARS-CoV-2 infection. This clonotype was seen many times. One entry per CDR3 protein results from TCRdb running MiXCR on the 5' RACE reads. The sample includes some 30,000 distinct CDR3 sequences, about 4.2% of them seen just once. Sequencing used whole blood. The clonotype comes from an adult who was a healthcare worker with PCR-confirmed SARS-CoV-2 infection or an uninfected control (not recorded which).

The CDR3 spells CASSSDIQTQYF. CDR3 DNA sequence: TGTGCCAGCAGTTCCGACATCCAGACCCAGTACTTC. The V call is TRBV28, the J call TRBJ2-5; no reliable D call. Germline V gives CDR1 MDHEN, CDR2 SYDVKM. Deletions cut 4 bases from V and 6 bases from J, with 9 bases between. CDR3 length: 12 amino acids.